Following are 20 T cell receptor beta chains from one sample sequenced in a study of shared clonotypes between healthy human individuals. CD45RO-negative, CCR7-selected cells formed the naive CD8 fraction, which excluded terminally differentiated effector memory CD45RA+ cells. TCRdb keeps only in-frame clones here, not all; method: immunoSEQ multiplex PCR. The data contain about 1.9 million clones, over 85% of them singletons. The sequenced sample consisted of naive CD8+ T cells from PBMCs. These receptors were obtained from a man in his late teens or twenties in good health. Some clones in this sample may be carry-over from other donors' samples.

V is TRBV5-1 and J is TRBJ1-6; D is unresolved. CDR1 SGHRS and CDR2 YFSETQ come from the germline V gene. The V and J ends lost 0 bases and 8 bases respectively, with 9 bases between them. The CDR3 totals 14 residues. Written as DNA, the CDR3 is TGCGCCAGCAGCTTGGGACCGGAAGATTCACCCCTCCACTTT. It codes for CASSLGPEDSPLHF.

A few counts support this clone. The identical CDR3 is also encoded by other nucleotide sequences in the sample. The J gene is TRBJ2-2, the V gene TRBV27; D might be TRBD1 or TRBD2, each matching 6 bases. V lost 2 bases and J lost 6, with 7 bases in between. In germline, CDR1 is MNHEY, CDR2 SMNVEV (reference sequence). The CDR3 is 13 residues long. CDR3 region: CASSLRGAGELFF. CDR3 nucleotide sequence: TGTGCCAGCAGTTTAAGGGGGGCCGGGGAGCTGTTTTTT.

The CDR3 nucleotides are TGTGCCAGCAGCTTAGTTCTCCAGGGTTTGTACTTC. Its translation: CASSLVLQGLYF. The chain is built from TRBV11-2 and TRBJ2-7; possibly TRBD1 for D (5 bases). Germline V gene lookup returns CDR1 SGHAT and CDR2 FQNNGV. The ends were cut back, 1 base at V and 12 bases at J, with 13 bases in the middle. The CDR3 length is 12 residues.

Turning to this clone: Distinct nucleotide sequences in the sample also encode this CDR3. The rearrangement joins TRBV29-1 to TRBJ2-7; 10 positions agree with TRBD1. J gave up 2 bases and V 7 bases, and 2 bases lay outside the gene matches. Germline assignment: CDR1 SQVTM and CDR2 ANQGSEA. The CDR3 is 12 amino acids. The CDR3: CSGGQGTYEQYF. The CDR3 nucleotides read TGCAGCGGGGGACAGGGGACCTACGAGCAGTACTTC.

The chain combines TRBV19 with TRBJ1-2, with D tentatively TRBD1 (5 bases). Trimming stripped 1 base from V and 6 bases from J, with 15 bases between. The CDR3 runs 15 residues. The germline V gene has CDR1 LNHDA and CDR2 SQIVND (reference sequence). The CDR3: CASSIVRRGVDGYTF. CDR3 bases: TGTGCCAGTAGTATAGTGCGACGAGGGGTCGATGGCTACACCTTC.

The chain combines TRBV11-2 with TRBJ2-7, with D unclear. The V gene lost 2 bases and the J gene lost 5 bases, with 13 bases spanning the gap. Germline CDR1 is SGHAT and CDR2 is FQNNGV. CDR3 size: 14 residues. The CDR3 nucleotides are TGTGCCAGCAGCTTAACCGCAGTTCTGGACGAGCAGTACTTC. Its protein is CASSLTAVLDEQYF.

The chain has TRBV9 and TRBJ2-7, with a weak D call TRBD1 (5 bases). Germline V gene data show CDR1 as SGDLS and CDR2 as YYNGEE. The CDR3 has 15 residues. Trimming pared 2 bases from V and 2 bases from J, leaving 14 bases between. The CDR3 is CASSVGNRPPYEQYF. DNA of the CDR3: TGTGCCAGCAGCGTCGGTAACAGGCCCCCCTACGAGCAGTACTTC. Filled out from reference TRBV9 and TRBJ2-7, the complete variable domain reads DSGVTQTPKHLITATGQRVTLRCSPRSGDLSVYWYQQSLDQGLQFLIQYYNGEERAKGNILERFSAQQFPDLHSELNLSSLELGDSALYFCASSVGNRPPYEQYFGPGTRLTVT.

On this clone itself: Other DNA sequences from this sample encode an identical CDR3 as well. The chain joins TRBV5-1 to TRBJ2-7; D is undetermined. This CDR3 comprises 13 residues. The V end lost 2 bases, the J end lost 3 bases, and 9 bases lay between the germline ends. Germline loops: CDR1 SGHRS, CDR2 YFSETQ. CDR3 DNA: TGCGCCAGCAGCTTCGGTCAAGTCTACGAGCAGTACTTC. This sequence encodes CASSFGQVYEQYF.

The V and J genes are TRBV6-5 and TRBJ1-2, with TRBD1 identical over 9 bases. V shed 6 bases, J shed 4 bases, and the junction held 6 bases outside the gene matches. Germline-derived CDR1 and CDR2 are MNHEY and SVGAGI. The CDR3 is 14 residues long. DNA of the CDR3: TGTGCCAGCAGCTTCGGACAGGGGACCTATGGCTACACCTTC. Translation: CASSFGQGTYGYTF.

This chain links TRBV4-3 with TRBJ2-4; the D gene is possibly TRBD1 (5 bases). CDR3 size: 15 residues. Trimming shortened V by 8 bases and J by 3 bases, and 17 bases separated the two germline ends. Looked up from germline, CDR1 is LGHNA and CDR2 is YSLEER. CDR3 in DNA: TGCGCCAGCGCAACGTCAGGGTTGGTCAAAAACATTCAGTACTTC. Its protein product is CASATSGLVKNIQYF.

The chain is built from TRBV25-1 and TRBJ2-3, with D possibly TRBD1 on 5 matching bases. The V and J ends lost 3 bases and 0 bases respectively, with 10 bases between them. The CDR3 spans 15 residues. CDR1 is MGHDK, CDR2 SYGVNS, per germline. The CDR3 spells CASSDDSPSTDTQYF. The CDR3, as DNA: TGTGCCAGCAGTGACGACAGCCCAAGCACAGATACGCAGTATTTT.

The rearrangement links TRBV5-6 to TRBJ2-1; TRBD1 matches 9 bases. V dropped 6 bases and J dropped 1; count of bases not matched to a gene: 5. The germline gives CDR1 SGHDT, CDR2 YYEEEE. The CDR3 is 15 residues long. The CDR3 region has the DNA TGTGCCAGCACCTTTGGGACAGGGTCCTACAATGAGCAGTTCTTC. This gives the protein CASTFGTGSYNEQFF.

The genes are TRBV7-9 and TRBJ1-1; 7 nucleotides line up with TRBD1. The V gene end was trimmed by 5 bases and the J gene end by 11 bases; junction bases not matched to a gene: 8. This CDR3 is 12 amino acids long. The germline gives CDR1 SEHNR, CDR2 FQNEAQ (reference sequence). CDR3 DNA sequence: TGTGCCAGCAGCGATCAGTGGGACAGTGCTTTCTTT. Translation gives CASSDQWDSAFF. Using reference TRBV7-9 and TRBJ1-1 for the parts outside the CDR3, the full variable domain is DTGVSQNPRHKITKRGQNVTFRCDPISEHNRLYWYRQTLGQGPEFLTYFQNEAQLEKSRLLSDRFSAERPKGSFSTLEIQRTEQGDSAMYLCASSDQWDSAFFGQGTRLTVV.

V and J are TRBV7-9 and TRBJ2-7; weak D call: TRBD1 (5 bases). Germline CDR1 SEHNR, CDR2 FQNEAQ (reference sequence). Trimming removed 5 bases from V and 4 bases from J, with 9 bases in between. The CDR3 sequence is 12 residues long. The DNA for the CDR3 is TGTGCCAGCAGCCTCAGGGTTTACGAGCAGTACTTC. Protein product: CASSLRVYEQYF.

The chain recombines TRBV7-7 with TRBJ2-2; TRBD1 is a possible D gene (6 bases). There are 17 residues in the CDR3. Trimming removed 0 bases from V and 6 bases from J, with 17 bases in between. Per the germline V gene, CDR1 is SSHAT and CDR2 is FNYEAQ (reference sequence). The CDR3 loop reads CASSLAAGAGGAGELFF. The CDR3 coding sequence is TGTGCCAGCAGCTTAGCCGCAGGGGCGGGCGGTGCCGGGGAGCTGTTTTTT.

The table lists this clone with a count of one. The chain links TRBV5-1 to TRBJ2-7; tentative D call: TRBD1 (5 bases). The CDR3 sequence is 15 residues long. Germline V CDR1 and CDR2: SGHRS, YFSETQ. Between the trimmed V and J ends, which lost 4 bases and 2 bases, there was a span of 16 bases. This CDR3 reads CASSQGASSTYEQYF. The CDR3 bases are TGCGCCAGCAGCCAAGGGGCCAGCTCGACCTACGAGCAGTACTTC.

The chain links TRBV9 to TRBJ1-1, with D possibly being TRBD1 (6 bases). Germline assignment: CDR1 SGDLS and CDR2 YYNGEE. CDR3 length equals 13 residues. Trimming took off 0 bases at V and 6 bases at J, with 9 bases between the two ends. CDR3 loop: CASSVDGGPEAFF. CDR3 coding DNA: TGTGCCAGCAGCGTAGACGGGGGGCCTGAAGCTTTCTTT.

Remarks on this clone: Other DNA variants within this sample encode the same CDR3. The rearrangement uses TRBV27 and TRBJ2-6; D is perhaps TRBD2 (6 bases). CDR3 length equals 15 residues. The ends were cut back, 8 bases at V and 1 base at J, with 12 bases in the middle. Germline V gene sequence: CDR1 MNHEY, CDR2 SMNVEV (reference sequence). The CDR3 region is CASRLRGSGANVLTF. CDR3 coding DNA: TGTGCCAGCCGCCTCCGGGGGTCTGGGGCCAACGTCCTGACTTTC.

This chain's CDR3 is CASSLEVGLNTEAFF. Here the CDR3 DNA reads TGTGCCAGCAGCTTGGAGGTGGGCTTGAACACTGAAGCTTTCTTT. The chain is built from TRBV4-2 and TRBJ1-1; D is unresolved. Germline CDR1 and CDR2: LGHNA and YNFKEQ. With 5 bases removed from V and 0 bases from J, the gap between germline ends came to 13 bases. The CDR3 extends over 15 amino acids.

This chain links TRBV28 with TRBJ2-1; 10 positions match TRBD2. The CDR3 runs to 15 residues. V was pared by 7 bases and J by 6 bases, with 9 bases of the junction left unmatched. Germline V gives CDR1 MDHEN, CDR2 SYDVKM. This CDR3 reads CASNSLLAGFNEQFF. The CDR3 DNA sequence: TGTGCCAGCAACTCTCTACTAGCGGGATTCAATGAGCAGTTCTTC.